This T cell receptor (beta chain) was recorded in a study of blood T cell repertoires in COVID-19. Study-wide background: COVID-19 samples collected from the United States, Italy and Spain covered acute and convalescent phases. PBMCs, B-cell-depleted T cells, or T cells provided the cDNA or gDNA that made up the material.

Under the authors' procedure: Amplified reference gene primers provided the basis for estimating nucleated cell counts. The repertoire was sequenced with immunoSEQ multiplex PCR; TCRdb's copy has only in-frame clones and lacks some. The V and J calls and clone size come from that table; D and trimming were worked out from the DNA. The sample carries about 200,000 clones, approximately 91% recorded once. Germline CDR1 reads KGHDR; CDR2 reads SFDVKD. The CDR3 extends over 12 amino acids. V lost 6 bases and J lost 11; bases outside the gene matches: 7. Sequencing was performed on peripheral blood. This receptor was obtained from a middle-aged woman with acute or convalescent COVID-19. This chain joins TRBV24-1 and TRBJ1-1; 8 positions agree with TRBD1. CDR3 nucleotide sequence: TGTGCCACCAGTAAGACAGGGGCGCAGGCTTTCTTT. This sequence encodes CATSKTGAQAFF.